This section outlines one T cell receptor (beta chain) sequence together with its context. Authors' processing steps: It was from reference gene primer amplification that nucleated cell counts were estimated. Sequencing was performed with immunoSEQ multiplex PCR; in TCRdb, only in-frame clones are kept and a portion is missing. V and J calls and clone size are as listed in that table; D and trimming were resolved from the DNA. The table includes about 220,000 clones, approximately 82% detected once. This entry is derived from a study of blood T cell repertoires in COVID-19. Study-wide background: Both acute and convalescent COVID-19 samples were obtained from the United States, Italy and Spain. PBMCs, B-cell-depleted T cells, or T cells provided the cDNA or gDNA that made up the material.

This CDR3 comprises 14 residues. V was cut by 1 base and J by 0 bases, with 6 bases left in between. Germline assignment: CDR1 LNHDA and CDR2 SQIVND (reference sequence). The origin of this receptor is a woman of 80 years or more with acute or convalescent COVID-19. This chain uses TRBV19 with TRBJ1-1; a weak D match, TRBD1 (5 bases). Sequencing was performed on peripheral blood. This chain's CDR3 is CASSIGTLNTEAFF. CDR3 DNA sequence: TGTGCCAGTAGTATAGGGACATTGAACACTGAAGCTTTCTTT.